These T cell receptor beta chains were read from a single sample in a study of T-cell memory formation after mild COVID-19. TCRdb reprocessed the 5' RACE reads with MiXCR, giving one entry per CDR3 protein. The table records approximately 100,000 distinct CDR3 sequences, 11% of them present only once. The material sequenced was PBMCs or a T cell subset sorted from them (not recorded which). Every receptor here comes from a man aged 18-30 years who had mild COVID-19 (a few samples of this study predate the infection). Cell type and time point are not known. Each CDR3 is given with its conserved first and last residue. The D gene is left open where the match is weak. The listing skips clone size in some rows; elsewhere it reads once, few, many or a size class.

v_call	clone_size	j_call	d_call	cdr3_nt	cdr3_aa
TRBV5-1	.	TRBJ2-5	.	TGCGCCAGCAGCTTCCCGAGGGATGCGTTTCGGGGCCCGGATAAACAGACCCAGTACTTC	CASSFPRDAFRGPDKQTQYF
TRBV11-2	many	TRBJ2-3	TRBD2	TGTGCCAGCAGCTTAGGGCTAGCGGGGGCCCAGGGACGCGATACGCAGTATTTT	CASSLGLAGAQGRDTQYF
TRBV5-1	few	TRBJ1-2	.	TGCGCCAGCAGCTTGGCCTCCTCCGGGGACTATGGCTACACCTTC	CASSLASSGDYGYTF
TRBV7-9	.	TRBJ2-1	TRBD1	TGTGCCAGCAGCTTAGCGGGGACAGTTCATGAGCAGTTCTTC	CASSLAGTVHEQFF
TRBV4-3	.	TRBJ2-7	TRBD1	TGCGCCAGCAGCCAACTCAGGGGGCTAAGCGAGCAGTACTTC	CASSQLRGLSEQYF
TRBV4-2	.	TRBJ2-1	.	TGTGCCAGCAGCCCCCGCAGCGGAGGGTACAATGAGCAGTTCTTC	CASSPRSGGYNEQFF
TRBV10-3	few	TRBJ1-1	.	TGTGCCATCAGCGGACAGCTTGAAGCTTTCTTT	CAISGQLEAFF
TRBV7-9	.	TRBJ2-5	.	TGTGCCAGCAGCCGGCTACAGGGAGGTCACGGAGAGACCCAGTACTTC	CASSRLQGGHGETQYF
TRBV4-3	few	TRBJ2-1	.	TGCGCCAGCAGCCAAGCGGGGGCTGGGTACAATGAGCAGTTCTTC	CASSQAGAGYNEQFF
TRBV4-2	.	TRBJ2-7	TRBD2	TGTGCCAGCAGCTTGAGACCGGGGGGGCCGTTTGGCGAGCAGTACTTC	CASSLRPGGPFGEQYF
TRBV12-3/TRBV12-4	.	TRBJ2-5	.	TGTGCCAGCACGGCCTCGGGAGAGACCCAGTACTTC	CASTASGETQYF
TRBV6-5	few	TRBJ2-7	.	TGTGCCAGCAGCCCTCTAGGGGTCCAGGCTCAGGAGTTC	CASSPLGVQAQEF
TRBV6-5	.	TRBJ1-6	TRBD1	TGTGCCAGCGGGACAGGGTCAAATTCACCCCTCCACTTT	CASGTGSNSPLHF
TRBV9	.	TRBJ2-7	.	TGTGCCAGCAGCGTAGAGGGGTTCTCCGAGCAGTACTTC	CASSVEGFSEQYF
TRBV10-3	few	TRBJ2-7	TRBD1	TGTGCCACACTGGACAGGGATAGCTCCTACGAGCAGTACTTC	CATLDRDSSYEQYF
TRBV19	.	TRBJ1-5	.	TGTGCCACCCGCCCGGAATCCCCCTTTCAGCCCCAGCATTTT	CATRPESPFQPQHF
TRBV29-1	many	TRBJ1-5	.	TGCAGCGTGGCAACAGGGTTAAATCAGCCCCAGCATTTT	CSVATGLNQPQHF
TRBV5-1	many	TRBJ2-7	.	TGCGCCAGCAGCTTGGGACTGACTAACGAGCAGTACTTC	CASSLGLTNEQYF
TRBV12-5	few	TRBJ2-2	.	TGTGCTAGTGGTTTGGTAGGGTCCACCGGGGAGCTGTTTTTT	CASGLVGSTGELFF
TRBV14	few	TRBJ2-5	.	TGTGCCAGCAGCCAATACTGGCTCAGGGAGCAAGAGACCCAGTACTTC	CASSQYWLREQETQYF
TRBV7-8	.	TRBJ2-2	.	TGTGCCAGCAGCTTAGAGGGGACTCTGAACACCGGGGAGCTGTTTTTT	CASSLEGTLNTGELFF
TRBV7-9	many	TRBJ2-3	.	TGTGCCAGCAGCTTAGAAGATACGCAGTATTTT	CASSLEDTQYF
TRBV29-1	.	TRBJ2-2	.	TGCAGCGTTGCTTTGACCGACAACACCGGGGAGCTGTTTTTT	CSVALTDNTGELFF
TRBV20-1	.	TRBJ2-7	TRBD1	TGCAGTGCGGAGCTACAGGGGGCGTGGGAGCAGTACTTC	CSAELQGAWEQYF
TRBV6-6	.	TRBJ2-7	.	TGTGCCAGCAGTTACTCGGCGGGCCTACCCTACGAGCAGTACTTC	CASSYSAGLPYEQYF
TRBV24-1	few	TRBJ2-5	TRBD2	TGTGCCACCAGTGAACCGGGACTAGCGAACCAAGAGACCCAGTACTTC	CATSEPGLANQETQYF
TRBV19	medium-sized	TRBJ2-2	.	TGTGCCACCCGAGCCGGGGAGCTGTTTTTT	CATRAGELFF
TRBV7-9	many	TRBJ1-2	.	TGTGCCAGCAGCTTAGCGTATCGGACAAACTATGGCTACACCTTC	CASSLAYRTNYGYTF
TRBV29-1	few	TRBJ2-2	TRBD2	TGCAGCGTTGCCGGGACTAGCGGGGGAAGAAGGGAGCTGTTTTTT	CSVAGTSGGRRELFF
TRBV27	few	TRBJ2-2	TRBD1	TGTGCCAGCAGTCAGGAACAGGGGATCACCGGGGAGCTGTTTTTT	CASSQEQGITGELFF
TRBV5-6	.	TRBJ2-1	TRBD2	TGTGCCAGCAGCTTGTTGTCTAGCGGGGGGCATCCGAATGAGCAGTTCTTC	CASSLLSSGGHPNEQFF
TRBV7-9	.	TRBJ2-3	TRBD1	TGTGCCAGCAGCGTCCGGGACAGGGTCACTAGCGATGGCACAGATACGCAGTATTTT	CASSVRDRVTSDGTDTQYF
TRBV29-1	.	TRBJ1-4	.	TGCAGCGGACGAACCGTCAAGGGGCTGTTTTTT	CSGRTVKGLFF
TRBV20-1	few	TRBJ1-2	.	TGCAGTGGGTTAAGGGAGGGAGGCTACACCTTC	CSGLREGGYTF
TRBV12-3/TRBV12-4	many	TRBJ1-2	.	TGTGCCAGCAGTTTACAGGGTTTGGGCTACACCTTC	CASSLQGLGYTF
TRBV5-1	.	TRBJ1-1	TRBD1	TGCGCCAGCAGCCCGGCGGACAGGAAAAACACTGAAGCTTTCTTT	CASSPADRKNTEAFF
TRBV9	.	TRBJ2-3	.	TGTGCCAGCAACCTCCCTTCCAGCACAGATACGCAGTATTTT	CASNLPSSTDTQYF
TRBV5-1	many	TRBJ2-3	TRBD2	TGCGCCAGCAGCGACAGAGCGGGGGGGCTGGCAGATACGCAGTATTTT	CASSDRAGGLADTQYF
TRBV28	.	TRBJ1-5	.	TGTGCCAGCAGTTTCAGGGGTGGCTATAGCAATCAGCCCCAGCATTTT	CASSFRGGYSNQPQHF
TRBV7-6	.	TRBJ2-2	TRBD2	TGTGCCAGCAGCCCACTAGCGGGCATATACACCGGGGAGCTGTTTTTT	CASSPLAGIYTGELFF
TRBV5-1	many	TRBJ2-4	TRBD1	TGCGCCAGCAGCTTGGCCCAAGGCGAGGGAACAGGGGTGTACTTC	CASSLAQGEGTGVYF
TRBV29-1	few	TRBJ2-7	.	TGCAGCGTTTTGACAGGAGCCTCCTACGAGCAGTACTTC	CSVLTGASYEQYF
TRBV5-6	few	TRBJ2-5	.	TGTGCCAGCAGCTTGGTGGGCGGTACCACTCAAGAGACCCAGTACTTC	CASSLVGGTTQETQYF
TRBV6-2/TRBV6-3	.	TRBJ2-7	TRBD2	TGTGCCAGCAGTTACTCGCCTAGCGGGGCGGCCCGTGACTCCTACGAGCAGTACTTC	CASSYSPSGAARDSYEQYF
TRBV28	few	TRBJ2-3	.	TGTGCCAGCAGTTCGACAGACGGAACAGATACGCAGTATTTT	CASSSTDGTDTQYF
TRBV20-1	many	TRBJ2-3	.	TGCAGTGCTAGAGATCGTGCGACAGATACGCAGTATTTT	CSARDRATDTQYF
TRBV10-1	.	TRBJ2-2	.	TGCGCCAGCAGTGGTGAATCGGGGGAGCTGTTTTTT	CASSGESGELFF
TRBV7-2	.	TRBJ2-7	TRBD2	TGTGCCAGCAGCTTAGTTCTAGCGGGAGAGTACGAGCAGTACTTC	CASSLVLAGEYEQYF
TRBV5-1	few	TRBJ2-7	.	TGCGCCAGCAGCTTGGTCTTAGGGGAAAGGGAGCAGTACTTC	CASSLVLGEREQYF
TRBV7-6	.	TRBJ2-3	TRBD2	TGTGCCAGCAGCGCCCGAGGGAGCGGGGGGGGACTGGGCACAGATACGCAGTATTTT	CASSARGSGGGLGTDTQYF
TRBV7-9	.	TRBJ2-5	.	TGTGCCAGCAGCCACGGTCGTACCCAGTACTTC	CASSHGRTQYF
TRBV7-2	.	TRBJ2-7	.	TGTGCCAGCAGCCCCCCCACCTACGAGCAGTACTTC	CASSPPTYEQYF
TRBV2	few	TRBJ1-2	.	TGTGCCAGCAGTGAAGGGGACATAAGTAGCTACACCTTC	CASSEGDISSYTF